The 5 T cell receptor beta chains below come from one sample, sequenced in a study of T-cell reconstitution after alpha-beta-depleted transplantation in children. It was with unique molecular identifiers that the TCRbeta library was prepared. In TCRdb, the PCR reads were re-called with MiXCR into one record per CDR3 protein. This sample yields hundreds of thousands of distinct CDR3 sequences, of which roughly 9.5% are seen a single time; 10% belongs to the top ten. The source was PBMCs from the stem cell graft donor, collected from the stem cell graft. Receptor source: a human donor who donated a stem cell graft to a child with SCID.

The rearrangement uses TRBV12-3 or TRBV12-4 and TRBJ1-1, with 7 bases that match TRBD1. The CDR3 covers 16 residues. V lost 6 bases to trimming and J lost 0 bases; unmatched junction nucleotides: 10. In DNA form, the CDR3 reads TGTGCCAGCAGGCCCCGACAGGGAGGTTTGAACACTGAAGCTTTCTTT. Amino acid sequence: CASRPRQGGLNTEAFF.

CDR3: CASSPQQRGEISYNEQFF. The DNA for the CDR3 is TGTGCCAGCTCACCACAGCAGCGGGGGGAGATCTCCTACAATGAGCAGTTCTTC. The rearrangement joins TRBV18 to TRBJ2-1; 9 bases align to TRBD2. CDR3 length equals 18 residues. Germline V gives CDR1 KGHSH, CDR2 LQKENI. Germline trimming cut 1 base from V and 0 bases from J; bases unmatched to any gene: 7.

This clonotype was counted only a few times. The chain links TRBV5-6 to TRBJ2-7; no reliable D call. Germline V gene data show CDR1 as SGHDT and CDR2 as YYEEEE. The CDR3 length is 12 residues. Trimming took off 2 bases at V and 6 bases at J, with 9 bases between the two ends. CDR3 nucleotide sequence: TGTGCCAGCAGCTTAAGTCCGGGCGAGCAGTACTTC. Its translation is CASSLSPGEQYF.

The table lists this clonotype with many counts. This chain connects TRBV3-1 to TRBJ2-2, with 10 nucleotides matching TRBD2. The J segment lost 7 bases and the V segment lost 4 bases, leaving 15 bases of the junction unmatched. Germline loops: CDR1 LGHDT, CDR2 YNNKEL (reference sequence). CDR3 size: 18 residues. CDR3 DNA: TGTGCCAGCAGCCGTTGGACACGGAGCGGGGGGGCCCACGGGGAGCTGTTTTTT. Translation gives CASSRWTRSGGAHGELFF.

This clonotype was seen ten or more times. This chain connects TRBV12-3 or TRBV12-4 to TRBJ1-2, with D unclear. Trimming removed 2 bases from V and 8 bases from J, with 9 bases in between. CDR3 length: 12 residues. The CDR3 sequence: CASSLNRWGYTF. As DNA, the CDR3 is TGTGCCAGCAGTTTAAATAGGTGGGGCTACACCTTC.